This T cell receptor beta chain was obtained from a study of blood T cell repertoires in COVID-19 (dated by TCRdb to 2018 to 2020). Some background on the complete study: Samples covering the acute and convalescent phases of COVID-19 were provided by collaborators in the United States, Italy and Spain. HLA class I and class II types, where available, came from metadata supplied by the sample provider rather than from assay-based typing. A de-identified subject ID, COVID-19 status, age in years and sex were almost always included in the sample metadata. The material from the prospective study consisted of cDNA or gDNA derived from T cells, B-cell-depleted T cells, or PBMCs. The repertoires were released in a freely available public database intended as a resource for research on the immune response to SARS-CoV-2. Deeply sampled blood TCRbeta repertoires from subjects exposed to, actively infected with, or recovered from COVID-19 were included in the dataset. The samples were drawn from the first 160 participants of the ongoing ImmuneRACE study and from 1,254 subjects provided by 6 global collaborators.

Inclusive of the bounding cysteine and phenylalanine, the CDR3 is 16 residues long. Solely the CDR3 DNA is kept, with 48 bases framed from the first base. V lost 11 bases and J lost 1 base, and the count of bases not matched to a germline gene is 11. Via the germline V gene, CDR1 is ENHRY and CDR2 SYGVKD. Turning to this clone: No antigen is known for it. The record has no base qualities; no much larger clone is one base away.

Broad study findings and their caveats: The amount of clinical and demographic metadata varied by source and participant and was provided uncurated.

TCRbeta CDR3 regions were amplified from genomic DNA by means of the immunoSEQ Assay, a bias-controlled multiplex PCR. Concerning the study's data processing: Nucleated cell counts per sample were estimated from amplification of reference gene primers within the assay. To quantify the absolute abundance of each unique TCRbeta CDR3 rearrangement, sequence reads were collapsed and filtered. Productive Simpson clonality was computed per sample as the square root of Simpson's diversity index over productive rearrangements. The source is immuneACCESS, and TCRdb retained only in-frame sequences with V and J called. Part of the clones is not carried over; for the studies checked, unresolved V genes explain less than half of this, and the remainder is unexplained. V, J and clone size reflect that table, while D and trimming were determined from the DNA. This sample is represented by some 66,000 clones; just under 90% of them were singletons. The ten most abundant clones make up about 9% of the sample.

Each collaborating institution followed its own protocols to collect whole blood in K2EDTA tubes. For TCRbeta analysis, collaborators shipped samples in one of three forms: frozen whole blood, isolated PBMCs, or DNA extracted from either of those sample types. The TCR was taken from a human donor with active COVID-19. The donor label of this sample is uncertain. The chain was built from TRBV10-3 and TRBJ1-1; TRBD1 lines up with 12 middle nucleotides. The sample taken for sequencing was peripheral blood. The encoded CDR3 is CAARDRGRGTNTEAFF. The nucleotides are TGTGCCGCCCGGGACAGGGGGCGCGGGACGAACACTGAAGCTTTCTTT.